This T cell receptor beta chain was captured by sequencing in a study of STAT5B mutations in CD4+ large granular lymphocyte leukemia. Study at large: Among healthy donors, a particular HLA allele went with more CDR3 'QG' motifs.

Notes on this clone: As yet, its antigen is unknown.

Sequencing was performed with immunoSEQ multiplex PCR; in TCRdb, only in-frame clones are kept and a portion is missing. The sample has some 40,000 clones; 75% to 85% are singletons. Regarding the study as a whole: About a quarter of private leukemic clonotypes occurred rarely in other patients' non-leukemic repertoires. Top patient clones used TRBV06 genes more often: 8/27 versus 2/35 in controls.

Germline CDR1 is SGHTA and CDR2 is FQGNSA. V was trimmed by 7 bases and J by 4 bases, leaving 5 bases between them. The length of the CDR3 is 11 residues. The chain joins TRBV7-2 to TRBJ2-1; D is uncertain. The TCR sequence derives from a human donor in good health. The material sequenced was CD4+ T cells from blood buffy coats. The DNA of the CDR3 is TGTGCCAGCACCACGTACAATGAGCAGTTCTTC. The encoded protein is CASTTYNEQFF.